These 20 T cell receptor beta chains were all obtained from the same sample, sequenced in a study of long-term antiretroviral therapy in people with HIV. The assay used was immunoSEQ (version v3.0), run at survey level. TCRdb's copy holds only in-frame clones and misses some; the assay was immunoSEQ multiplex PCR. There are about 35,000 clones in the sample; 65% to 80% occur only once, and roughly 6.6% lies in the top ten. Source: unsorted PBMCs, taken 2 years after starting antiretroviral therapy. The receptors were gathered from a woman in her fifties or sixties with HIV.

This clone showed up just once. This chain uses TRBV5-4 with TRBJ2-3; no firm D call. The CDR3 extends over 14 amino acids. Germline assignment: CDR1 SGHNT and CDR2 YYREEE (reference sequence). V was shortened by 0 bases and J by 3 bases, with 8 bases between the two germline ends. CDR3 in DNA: TGTGCCAGCAGCTTGGCCCCGGGTACAGATACGCAGTATTTT. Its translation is CASSLAPGTDTQYF. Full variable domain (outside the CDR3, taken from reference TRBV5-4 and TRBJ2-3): ETGVTQSPTHLIKTRGQQVTLRCSSQSGHNTVSWYQQALGQGPQFIFQYYREEENGRGNFPPRFSGLQFPNYSSELNVNALELDDSALYLCASSLAPGTDTQYFGPGTRLTVL.

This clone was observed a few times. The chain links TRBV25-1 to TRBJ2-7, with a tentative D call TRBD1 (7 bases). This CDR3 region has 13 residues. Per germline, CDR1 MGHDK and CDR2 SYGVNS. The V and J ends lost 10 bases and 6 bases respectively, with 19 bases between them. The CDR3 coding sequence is TGTGCCATCGACCCGATCAGGGGGGCCGAGCAGTACTTC. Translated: CAIDPIRGAEQYF.

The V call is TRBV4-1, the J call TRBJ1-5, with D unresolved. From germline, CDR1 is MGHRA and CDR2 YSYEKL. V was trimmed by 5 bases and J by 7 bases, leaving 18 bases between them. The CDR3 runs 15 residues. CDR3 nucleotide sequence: TGCGCCAGCAGCTCTTCCCCTCTTGGGGTCCAGCCCCAGCATTTT. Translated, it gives CASSSSPLGVQPQHF.

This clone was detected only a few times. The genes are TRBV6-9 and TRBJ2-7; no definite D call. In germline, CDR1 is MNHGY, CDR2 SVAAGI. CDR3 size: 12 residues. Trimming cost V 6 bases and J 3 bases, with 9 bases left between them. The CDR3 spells CASRQVSYEQYV. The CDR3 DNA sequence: TGTGCCAGCAGGCAGGTTAGCTACGAGCAGTACGTC.

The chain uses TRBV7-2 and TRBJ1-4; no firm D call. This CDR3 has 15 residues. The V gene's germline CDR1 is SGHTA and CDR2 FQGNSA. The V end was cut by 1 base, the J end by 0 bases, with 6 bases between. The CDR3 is CASSLDQATNEKLFF. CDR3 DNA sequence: TGTGCCAGCAGCTTAGATCAAGCAACTAATGAAAAACTGTTTTTT.

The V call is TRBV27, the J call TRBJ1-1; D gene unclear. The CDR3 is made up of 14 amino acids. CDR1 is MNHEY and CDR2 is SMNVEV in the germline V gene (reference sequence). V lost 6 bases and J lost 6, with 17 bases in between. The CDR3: CASSRWSSRAEAFF. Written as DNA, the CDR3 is TGTGCCAGCAGCCGATGGTCCTCCCGGGCTGAAGCTTTCTTT.

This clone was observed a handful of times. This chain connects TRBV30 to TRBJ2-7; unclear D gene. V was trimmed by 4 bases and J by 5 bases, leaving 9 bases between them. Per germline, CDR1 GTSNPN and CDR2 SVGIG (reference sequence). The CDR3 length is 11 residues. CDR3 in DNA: TGTGCCTGGAAAATGTTCGACGAGCAGTACTTC. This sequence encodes CAWKMFDEQYF. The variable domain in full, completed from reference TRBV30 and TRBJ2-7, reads SQTIHQWPATLVQPVGSPLSLECTVEGTSNPNLYWYRQAAGRGLQLLFYSVGIGQISSEVPQNLSASRPQDRQFILSSKKLLLSDSGFYLCAWKMFDEQYFGPGTRLTVT.

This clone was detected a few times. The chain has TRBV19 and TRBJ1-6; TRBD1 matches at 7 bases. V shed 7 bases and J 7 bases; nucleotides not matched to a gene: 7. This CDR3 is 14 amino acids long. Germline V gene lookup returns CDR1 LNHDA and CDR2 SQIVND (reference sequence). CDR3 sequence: CASTWDSLNSPLHF. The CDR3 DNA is TGTGCCAGTACCTGGGACAGCCTAAATTCACCCCTCCACTTT.

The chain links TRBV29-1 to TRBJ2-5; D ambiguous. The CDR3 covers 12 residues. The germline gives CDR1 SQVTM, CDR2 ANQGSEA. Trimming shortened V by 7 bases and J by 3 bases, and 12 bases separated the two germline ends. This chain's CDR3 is CSALSLKETQYF. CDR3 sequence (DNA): TGCAGCGCCCTGAGCCTTAAAGAGACCCAGTACTTC.

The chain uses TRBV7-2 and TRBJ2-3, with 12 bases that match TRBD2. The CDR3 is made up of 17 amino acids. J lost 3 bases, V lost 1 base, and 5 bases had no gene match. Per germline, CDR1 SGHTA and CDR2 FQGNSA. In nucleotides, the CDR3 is TGTGCCAGCAGCTTAGGTCTAGCGGGGGGGCCAACAGATACGCAGTATTTT. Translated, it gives CASSLGLAGGPTDTQYF.

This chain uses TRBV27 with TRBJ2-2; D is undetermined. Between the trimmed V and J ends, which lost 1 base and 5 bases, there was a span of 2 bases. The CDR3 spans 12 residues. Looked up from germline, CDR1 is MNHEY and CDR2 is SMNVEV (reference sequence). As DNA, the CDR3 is TGTGCCAGCAGTTTATTGACCGGGGAGCTGTTTTTT. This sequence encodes CASSLLTGELFF.

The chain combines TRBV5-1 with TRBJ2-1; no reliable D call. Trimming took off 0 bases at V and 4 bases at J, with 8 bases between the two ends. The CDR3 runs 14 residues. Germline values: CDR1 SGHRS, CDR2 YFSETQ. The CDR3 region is CASSLGAEYNEQFF. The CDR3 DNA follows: TGCGCCAGCAGCTTGGGGGCAGAGTACAATGAGCAGTTCTTC.

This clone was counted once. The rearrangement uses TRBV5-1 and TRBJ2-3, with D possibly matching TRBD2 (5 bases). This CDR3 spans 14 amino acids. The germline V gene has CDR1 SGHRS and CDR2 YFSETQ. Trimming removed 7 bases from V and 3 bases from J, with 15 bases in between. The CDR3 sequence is CASSTGYGTDTQYF. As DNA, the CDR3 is TGCGCCAGCTCGACGGGATATGGTACAGATACGCAGTATTTT.

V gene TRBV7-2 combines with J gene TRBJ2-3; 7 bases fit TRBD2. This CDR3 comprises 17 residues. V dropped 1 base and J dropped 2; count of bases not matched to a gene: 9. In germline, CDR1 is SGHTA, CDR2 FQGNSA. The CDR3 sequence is CASSLVPAGFLTDTQYF. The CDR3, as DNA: TGTGCCAGCAGCTTAGTCCCAGCGGGGTTTCTCACAGATACGCAGTATTTT.

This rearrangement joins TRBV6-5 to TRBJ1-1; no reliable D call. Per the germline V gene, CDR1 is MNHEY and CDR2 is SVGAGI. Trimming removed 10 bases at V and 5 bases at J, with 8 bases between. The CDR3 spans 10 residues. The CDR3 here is CAIHLTEAFF. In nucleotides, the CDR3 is TGTGCCATCCACCTAACTGAAGCTTTCTTT.

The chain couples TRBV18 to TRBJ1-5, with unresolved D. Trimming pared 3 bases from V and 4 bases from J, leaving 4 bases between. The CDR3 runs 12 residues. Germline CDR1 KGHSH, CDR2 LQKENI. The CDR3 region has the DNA TGTGCCAGCTCACCCAAAAATCAGCCCCAGCATTTT. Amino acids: CASSPKNQPQHF. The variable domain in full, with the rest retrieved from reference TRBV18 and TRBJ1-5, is NAGVMQNPRHLVRRRGQEARLRCSPMKGHSHVYWYRQLPEEGLKFMVYLQKENIIDESGMPKERFSAEFPKEGPSILRIQQVVRGDSAAYFCASSPKNQPQHFGDGTRLSIL.

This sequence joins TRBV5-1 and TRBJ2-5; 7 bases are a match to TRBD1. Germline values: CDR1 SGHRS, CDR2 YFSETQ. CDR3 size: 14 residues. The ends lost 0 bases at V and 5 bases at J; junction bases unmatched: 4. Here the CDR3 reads CASSLDRGMETQYF. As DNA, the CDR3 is TGCGCCAGCAGCTTGGACAGGGGAATGGAGACCCAGTACTTC. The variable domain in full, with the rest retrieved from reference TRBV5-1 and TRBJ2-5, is KAGVTQTPRYLIKTRGQQVTLSCSPISGHRSVSWYQQTPGQGLQFLFEYFSETQRNKGNFPGRFSGRQFSNSRSEMNVSTLELGDSALYLCASSLDRGMETQYFGPGTRLLVL.

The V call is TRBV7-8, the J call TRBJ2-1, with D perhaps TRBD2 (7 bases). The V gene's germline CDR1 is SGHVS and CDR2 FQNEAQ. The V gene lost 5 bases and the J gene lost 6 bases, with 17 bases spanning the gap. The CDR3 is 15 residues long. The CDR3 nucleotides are TGTGCCAGCAGCCCCCCCGGGGGGCTCGGCAATGAGCAGTTCTTC. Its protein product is CASSPPGGLGNEQFF.

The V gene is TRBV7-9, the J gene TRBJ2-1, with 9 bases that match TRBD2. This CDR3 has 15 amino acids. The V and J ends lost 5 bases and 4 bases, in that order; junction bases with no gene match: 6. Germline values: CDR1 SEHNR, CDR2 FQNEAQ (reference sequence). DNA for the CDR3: TGTGCCAGCAGCACGCGGGGGGGCGGGTACAATGAGCAGTTCTTC. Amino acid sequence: CASSTRGGGYNEQFF.

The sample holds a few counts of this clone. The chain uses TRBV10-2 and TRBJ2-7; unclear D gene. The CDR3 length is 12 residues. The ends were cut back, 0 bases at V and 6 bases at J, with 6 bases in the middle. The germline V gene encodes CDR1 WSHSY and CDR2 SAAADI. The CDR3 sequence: CASSESELEQYV. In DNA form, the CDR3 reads TGCGCCAGCAGTGAGTCGGAGCTCGAGCAGTACGTC.